This TCR beta chain was identified in a study of blood T cell repertoires in COVID-19. Study context: The study drew acute and convalescent COVID-19 samples from the United States, Italy and Spain. The analysed material was cDNA or gDNA that came from T cells, B-cell-depleted T cells, or PBMCs.

The germline V gene has CDR1 MNHEY and CDR2 SVGEGT. V lost 0 bases, J lost 0 bases, and 3 bases lay in between. The CDR3 loop spans 14 amino acids. In the source study's methods: Amplification with reference gene primers provided the estimates of nucleated cell counts. Data came from immunoSEQ multiplex PCR; TCRdb stores just in-frame clones and leaves some out. V and J calls and clone size come straight from that table; D and trimming were deduced from the DNA. The sample consists of over 150,000 clones, around 84% of them appearing once. Patients of the Seattle cohort, enrolled during active infection, were followed longitudinally.

Material: peripheral blood. This TCR came from a woman aged 80 or older with COVID-19, enrolled during active disease. The chain couples TRBV6-2 or TRBV6-3 to TRBJ1-5; D call uncertain. DNA of the CDR3: TGTGCCAGCAGTTACTCACATAGCAATCAGCCCCAGCATTTT. Amino acids: CASSYSHSNQPQHF.